This entry concerns a single TCR beta chain. Study processing details: For nucleated cells, counts were estimated from reference gene primer amplification. Generated by immunoSEQ multiplex PCR, the TCRdb table keeps only in-frame clones and is missing some. Clone size and the V and J calls come from that table; the DNA yielded D and trimming. The repertoire holds about 380,000 clones, with less than 85% as singletons. The data stem from a study of blood T cell repertoires in COVID-19. Study details: Whether acute or convalescent, the COVID-19 samples came from the United States, Italy and Spain. The analysed material was cDNA or gDNA that came from T cells, B-cell-depleted T cells, or PBMCs.

CDR3 length equals 14 residues. Germline assignment: CDR1 SGHTA and CDR2 FQGNSA. Trimming cost V 5 bases and J 7 bases, with 15 bases left between them. Specimen: peripheral blood. This clonotype was sampled from a woman under 30 with acute or convalescent COVID-19. The chain links TRBV7-2 to TRBJ2-1, with D maybe TRBD2 (7 bases). The DNA for the CDR3 is TGTGCCAGCAGCCGGGGGGCCGCTCGGAATGAGCAGTTCTTC. Protein sequence: CASSRGAARNEQFF. Full variable domain (remainder filled in from reference TRBV7-2 and TRBJ2-1): GAGVSQSPSNKVTEKGKDVELRCDPISGHTALYWYRQSLGQGLEFLIYFQGNSAPDKSGLPSDRFSAERTGGSVSTLTIQRTQQEDSAVYLCASSRGAARNEQFFGPGTRLTVL.